This T cell receptor beta chain is drawn from a study of control samples from healthy donors and cancer patients. The repertoire was sequenced with immunoSEQ multiplex PCR; TCRdb's copy has only in-frame clones and lacks some. The data contain 130,000 to 150,000 clones, 75% to 95% of them singletons. This CDR3 has 15 residues. Germline CDR1 SNHLY, CDR2 FYNNEI. With 4 bases removed from V and 0 bases from J, the gap between germline ends came to 10 bases. This receptor was identified in a man younger than 40 in good health. The V gene is TRBV2, the J gene TRBJ1-3; D may be TRBD1 (6 bases). The sequenced sample was blood. This chain's CDR3 is CASSGYRDSGNTIYF. The CDR3, as DNA: TGTGCCAGCAGTGGTTACAGGGACTCTGGAAACACCATATATTTT.